A selection of T cell receptor beta chains follows, all from one sample in a study of T cells in Graves' hyperthyroidism and ophthalmopathy. TCRdb re-called the multiplex PCR reads with MiXCR, one entry per CDR3 protein. The sample consists of approximately 400,000 distinct CDR3 sequences, approximately 14% of them appearing once. Sequenced material: blood. The receptor set was obtained from a woman between 18 and 29 years old with Graves' hyperthyroidism. CDR3s include the opening cysteine and the closing phenylalanine or tryptophan. D genes are given only for firm matches. Not every row has a clone size; where given, it reads once, few, many or a size class.

J gene | V gene | D gene | clone size | CDR3 protein | CDR3 DNA
TRBJ1-5 | TRBV5-6 | TRBD1 | - | CASSTTGVWGQPQHF | TGTGCCAGCAGCACTACAGGGGTGTGGGGTCAGCCCCAGCATTTT
TRBJ1-1 | TRBV6-2/TRBV6-3 | - | few | CAGSGSWGGQFEAFF | TGTGCCGGCAGCGGAAGCTGGGGGGGGCAGTTTGAAGCTTTCTTT
TRBJ1-4 | TRBV18 | - | many | CASSPNPRHTTNEKLFF | TGTGCCAGCTCACCTAATCCAAGACACACAACTAATGAAAAACTGTTTTTT
TRBJ1-1 | TRBV5-1 | TRBD1 | once | CASSLPGQGSEAFF | TGCGCCAGCAGTCTACCGGGACAGGGGTCTGAAGCTTTCTTT
TRBJ1-4 | TRBV6-1 | - | few | CASSSPGGGREKLFF | TGTGCCAGCAGTAGCCCCGGCGGGGGTCGTGAAAAACTGTTTTTT
TRBJ2-3 | TRBV6-1 | TRBD2 | - | CASSLIAGGPDTQYF | TGTGCCAGCAGCCTTATAGCGGGGGGCCCAGATACGCAGTATTTT
TRBJ2-4 | TRBV20-1 | - | few | CSAQYAKNIQYF | TGCAGTGCCCAATATGCCAAAAACATTCAGTACTTC
TRBJ1-5 | TRBV2 | - | many | CASRVEGNNQPQHF | TGTGCCAGCAGAGTGGAGGGGAACAATCAGCCCCAGCATTTT
TRBJ1-2 | TRBV19 | - | - | CASSSWTEYGYTF | TGTGCCAGTAGTAGCTGGACGGAGTATGGCTACACCTTC
TRBJ2-2 | TRBV7-9 | - | many | CASSLVRRGGELFF | TGTGCCAGCAGCTTAGTCCGGCGCGGAGGGGAGCTGTTTTTT
TRBJ1-2 | TRBV7-2 | - | many | CASSLGNSRGTNYGYTF | TGTGCCAGCAGTTTGGGTAACTCTAGAGGCACTAACTATGGCTACACCTTC
TRBJ1-1 | TRBV19 | TRBD1 | - | CASSIDRDRSTNTEAFF | TGTGCCAGTAGTATAGACCGGGACAGGTCCACGAACACTGAAGCTTTCTTT
TRBJ1-2 | TRBV20-1 | - | many | CSASGDVTAGYTF | TGCAGTGCTAGCGGGGATGTGACGGCTGGCTACACCTTC
TRBJ2-7 | TRBV20-1 | TRBD1 | many | CSARDLGQDSYEQYF | TGCAGTGCTAGAGATCTGGGACAGGACTCCTACGAGCAGTACTTC
TRBJ1-2 | TRBV24-1 | - | - | CATSKADGYTF | TGTGCCACCAGTAAGGCGGACGGCTACACCTTC
TRBJ2-3 | TRBV2 | - | many | CASSTDYLGTDTQYF | TGTGCCAGCAGTACGGACTACTTGGGCACAGATACGCAGTATTTT
TRBJ2-2 | TRBV6-1 | - | few | CASSELRSRNTGELFF | TGTGCCAGCAGTGAACTTCGGTCGAGGAACACCGGGGAGCTGTTTTTT
TRBJ2-7 | TRBV15 | - | many | CATSRGRTQRVYF | TGTGCCACCAGCAGAGGAAGGACCCAGCGCGTGTACTTC
TRBJ2-2 | TRBV7-8 | - | many | CASNRWGAGTGELFF | TGTGCCAGTAATCGGTGGGGGGCTGGGACCGGGGAGCTGTTTTTT
TRBJ2-5 | TRBV6-5 | TRBD2 | many | CASSYIAGVLETQYF | TGTGCCAGCAGTTACATCGCGGGAGTCTTGGAGACCCAGTACTTC
TRBJ1-2 | TRBV6-1 | - | many | CASTRGDYGYTF | TGTGCCAGCACCCGAGGGGACTATGGCTACACCTTC
TRBJ1-2 | TRBV24-1 | - | - | CATSVGQKNYGYTF | TGTGCCACCAGTGTCGGGCAGAAAAACTATGGCTACACCTTC
TRBJ2-3 | TRBV12-3/TRBV12-4 | TRBD2 | many | CASSREGLNTDTQYF | TGTGCCAGCTCCCGGGAGGGCCTTAACACAGATACGCAGTATTTT
TRBJ1-5 | TRBV9 | - | - | CASSVEAGSNQPQHF | TGTGCCAGCAGCGTAGAGGCAGGTAGCAATCAGCCCCAGCATTTT
TRBJ2-3 | TRBV3-1 | TRBD2 | - | CASSQAGLAADTQYF | TGTGCCAGCAGCCAAGCAGGACTAGCGGCAGATACGCAGTATTTT
TRBJ1-1 | TRBV12-3/TRBV12-4 | - | many | CASSWTLEAFF | TGTGCCAGCAGTTGGACCCTTGAAGCTTTCTTT
TRBJ1-6 | TRBV28 | - | many | CASSSQEGLGGSPLHF | TGTGCCAGCAGTTCCCAAGAGGGGCTGGGGGGTTCACCCCTCCACTTT
TRBJ2-7 | TRBV9 | TRBD1 | few | CASSPRTGGFSYEQYF | TGTGCCAGCAGCCCGAGGACAGGGGGCTTCTCCTACGAGCAGTACTTC
TRBJ1-1 | TRBV4-1 | - | - | CASSHTGGTEAFF | TGCGCCAGCAGCCACACCGGGGGCACTGAAGCTTTCTTT
TRBJ2-3 | TRBV20-1 | TRBD2 | few | CSAPRGGSRDTQYF | TGCAGTGCCCCTAGGGGCGGGAGTAGAGATACGCAGTATTTT
TRBJ1-1 | TRBV5-5 | - | many | CASSPGDRIGTEAFF | TGTGCCAGCAGCCCGGGGGACCGGATAGGGACTGAAGCTTTCTTT
TRBJ1-3 | TRBV28 | - | many | CASSFRGISGNTIYF | TGTGCCAGCAGTTTTAGGGGGATCTCTGGAAACACCATATATTTT
TRBJ2-3 | TRBV12-3/TRBV12-4 | - | many | CASSSPERASTDTQYF | TGTGCCAGCAGTTCCCCTGAGCGGGCTAGCACAGATACGCAGTATTTT
TRBJ1-2 | TRBV20-1 | - | - | CSARGGGSYGYTF | TGCAGTGCTAGGGGGGGCGGCAGCTATGGCTACACCTTC
TRBJ2-2 | TRBV7-3 | TRBD2 | - | CASSRGLATGELFF | TGTGCCAGCAGCCGGGGACTAGCTACCGGGGAGCTGTTTTTT
TRBJ2-6 | TRBV28 | - | many | CASSLGLGSPGANVLTF | TGTGCCAGCAGTTTAGGTCTGGGCAGCCCTGGGGCCAACGTCCTGACTTTC
TRBJ1-4 | TRBV7-9 | TRBD1 | few | CASSLITGEGHEKLFF | TGTGCCAGCAGCTTGATAACAGGGGAAGGGCATGAAAAACTGTTTTTT
TRBJ2-5 | TRBV6-1 | - | many | CASRIPQKQETQYF | TGTGCCAGCAGGATACCGCAAAAACAAGAGACCCAGTACTTC
TRBJ2-3 | TRBV3-1 | - | - | CASSQDPRADTQYF | TGTGCCAGCAGCCAAGACCCTAGGGCAGATACGCAGTATTTT
TRBJ1-6 | TRBV7-8 | TRBD1 | - | CASSSSGTANSPLHF | TGTGCCAGCAGCTCCTCCGGGACAGCAAATTCACCCCTCCACTTT
TRBJ2-1 | TRBV9 | - | - | CASSPLMNEQFF | TGTGCCAGCAGCCCGTTGATGAATGAGCAGTTCTTC
TRBJ1-1 | TRBV20-1 | TRBD1 | few | CSARDPQGALNTEAFF | TGCAGTGCTAGAGATCCCCAGGGGGCTTTGAACACTGAAGCTTTCTTT
TRBJ2-1 | TRBV27 | TRBD2 | - | CASSLSGTSAFNEQFF | TGTGCCAGCAGTCTCTCCGGGACTAGCGCTTTCAATGAGCAGTTCTTC
TRBJ2-5 | TRBV7-2 | TRBD2 | many | CASRRTAGGSQETQYF | TGTGCCAGCAGAAGAACGGCGGGAGGATCCCAAGAGACCCAGTACTTC
TRBJ1-2 | TRBV2 | - | many | CASNPENYGYTF | TGTGCCAGCAACCCCGAGAACTATGGCTACACCTTC
TRBJ2-2 | TRBV7-6 | - | - | CASSLTKLRGSGELFF | TGTGCCAGCAGCCTTACTAAGCTCAGGGGTTCCGGGGAGCTGTTTTTT
TRBJ1-1 | TRBV19 | TRBD1 | many | CASSMGRGLKAEAFF | TGTGCCAGTAGTATGGGCAGGGGGTTAAAGGCTGAAGCTTTCTTT
TRBJ2-5 | TRBV29-1 | - | few | CSVEYETQYF | TGCAGCGTTGAATATGAGACCCAGTACTTC